The 24 T cell receptor beta chains below were found in one sample sequenced in a study of T-cell memory formation after mild COVID-19. MiXCR was run by TCRdb on the 5' RACE reads, yielding one entry per CDR3 protein. This table has roughly 480,000 distinct CDR3 sequences, 25% appearing once. Sequencing used PBMCs or a T cell subset sorted from them (not recorded which). These receptors were collected from an adult woman who had mild COVID-19 (a few samples of this study predate the infection). Cell type and time point are not known.

This clonotype was seen ten or more times. J is TRBJ1-4 and V is TRBV7-9; TRBD1 matches at 7 bases. With V trimmed by 3 bases and J by 7 bases, 8 bases remained unmatched. Per germline, CDR1 SEHNR and CDR2 FQNEAQ (reference sequence). The length of the CDR3 is 15 residues. The CDR3 DNA sequence: TGTGCCAGCAGCTTTTGGCGACAGGGAATTGAAAAACTGTTTTTT. Protein: CASSFWRQGIEKLFF.

This clonotype was observed at least ten times. The chain has TRBV11-2 and TRBJ2-2; 8 positions match TRBD1. This CDR3 region has 14 residues. CDR1 and CDR2 (germline): SGHAT, FQNNGV. V shed 6 bases, J shed 1 base, and the junction held 1 base outside the gene matches. The CDR3: CASRQGVNTGELFF. CDR3 nucleotides: TGTGCCAGCAGACAGGGGGTGAACACCGGGGAGCTGTTTTTT.

This clonotype was picked up many times. The chain carries TRBV12-3 or TRBV12-4 and TRBJ1-2; no definite D call. The CDR3 spans 12 residues. V gave up 3 bases and J gave up 7 bases, with 9 bases separating them. CDR3 sequence: CASSLVGIGYTF. CDR3 nucleotides: TGTGCCAGCAGTTTGGTTGGTATTGGCTACACCTTC.

A word on this clonotype: A read error may explain this, as a much larger clone is one base away. The chain uses TRBV20-1 and TRBJ2-7; TRBD2 aligns across 7 bases. The CDR3 has 11 residues. The germline CDR1 and CDR2 sequences are DFQATT and SNEGSKA (reference sequence). Unmatched junction bases numbered 1, after V lost 4 bases and J lost 4 bases. CDR3 DNA: TGCAGTGCTATGGGGGGGTACGAGCAGTACTTC. This codes for CSAMGGYEQYF.

This chain connects TRBV11-1 to TRBJ1-1; TRBD1 aligns across 7 bases. This CDR3 contains 15 residues. Germline V gene lookup returns CDR1 SGHAT and CDR2 FQDESV (reference sequence). The V gene end was trimmed by 5 bases and the J gene end by 3 bases; junction bases not matched to a gene: 9. CDR3 in amino acids: CASSQETGRDTEAFF. The CDR3 DNA sequence: TGTGCCAGCAGCCAAGAGACAGGGAGGGACACTGAAGCTTTCTTT.

The V and J genes are TRBV30 and TRBJ2-5; 15 bases align to TRBD2. Germline V gene sequence: CDR1 GTSNPN, CDR2 SVGIG (reference sequence). The CDR3 spans 19 residues. V shed 0 bases and J 2 bases; nucleotides not matched to a gene: 10. The CDR3 DNA reads TGTGCCTGGAGTGTGGCTCGGACTAGCGGGAGGGCCGGGCAAGAGACCCAGTACTTC. It is translated as CAWSVARTSGRAGQETQYF. Full variable domain (remainder filled in from reference TRBV30 and TRBJ2-5): SQTIHQWPATLVQPVGSPLSLECTVEGTSNPNLYWYRQAAGRGLQLLFYSVGIGQISSEVPQNLSASRPQDRQFILSSKKLLLSDSGFYLCAWSVARTSGRAGQETQYFGPGTRLLVL.

The chain employs TRBV6-6 and TRBJ1-1; no firm D call. Germline V CDR1 and CDR2: MNHNY, SVGAGI (reference sequence). The CDR3 loop spans 13 amino acids. Deletions cut 4 bases from V and 6 bases from J, with 12 bases between. CDR3 sequence: CASSLDARPEAFF. The CDR3, as DNA: TGTGCCAGCAGTTTAGATGCCCGGCCTGAAGCTTTCTTT.

The J gene is TRBJ2-7, the V gene TRBV7-6; D is unresolved. Trimming removed 3 bases from V and 6 bases from J, with 12 bases in between. This CDR3 is built from 13 residues. The V gene's germline CDR1 is SGHVS and CDR2 FNYEAQ. The CDR3: CASSFSGGGEQYF. DNA of the CDR3: TGTGCCAGCAGCTTTTCCGGTGGCGGCGAGCAGTACTTC.

This chain uses TRBV2 with TRBJ2-7, with TRBD2 identical over 8 bases. This CDR3 region has 14 residues. The V segment lost 7 bases and the J segment 3 bases; nucleotides outside the gene matches: 8. The V gene's germline CDR1 is SNHLY and CDR2 FYNNEI. As DNA, the CDR3 is TGTGCCAGCACAGGAGGGACTAGGATCTACGAGCAGTACTTC. The encoded protein is CASTGGTRIYEQYF.

The chain couples TRBV12-3 or TRBV12-4 to TRBJ2-1; tentative D call: TRBD2 (5 bases). V shed 6 bases and J shed 5 bases, with 11 bases lying between them. The CDR3 length is 13 residues. The CDR3 spells CASRPTGNNEQFF. As DNA, the CDR3 is TGTGCCAGCAGACCGACGGGGAACAATGAGCAGTTCTTC.

V and J are TRBV7-9 and TRBJ1-4; no definite D call. CDR1 and CDR2 (germline): SEHNR, FQNEAQ (reference sequence). The CDR3 length is 14 residues. Trimming stripped 5 bases from V and 5 bases from J, with 12 bases between. The DNA of the CDR3 is TGTGCCAGCAGCCAAGGAAACCGCAATGAAAAACTGTTTTTT. This codes for CASSQGNRNEKLFF.

The chain employs TRBV5-1 and TRBJ2-1; possible D gene TRBD2, 6 bases. The length of the CDR3 is 16 residues. The germline V gene has CDR1 SGHRS and CDR2 YFSETQ. V was clipped by 4 bases and J by 5 bases, with 19 bases between them. CDR3 DNA sequence: TGCGCCAGCAGCCGGACCCTAGCGACTGTAAACAATGAGCAGTTCTTC. Its protein product is CASSRTLATVNNEQFF.

This clonotype has more than one count but fewer than ten. J is TRBJ2-1 and V is TRBV5-4; weak D call: TRBD2 (6 bases). CDR3 length: 15 residues. With 5 bases removed from V and 7 bases from J, the gap between germline ends came to 19 bases. Per the germline V gene, CDR1 is SGHNT and CDR2 is YYREEE (reference sequence). The CDR3 DNA reads TGTGCCAGCAGGGAGCTTTCCGCCGCGGGGAATGAGCAGTTCTTC. This sequence encodes CASRELSAAGNEQFF.

The V gene is TRBV20-1, the J gene TRBJ2-1; 13 nucleotides match TRBD2. V trimming: 5 bases; J trimming: 4 bases; junction bases outside the gene matches: 8. The V gene's germline CDR1 is DFQATT and CDR2 SNEGSKA (reference sequence). This CDR3 is 16 amino acids long. CDR3 sequence reads: CSAPRTSGSLYNEQFF. In DNA, the CDR3 is TGCAGTGCTCCTCGGACTAGCGGGAGTTTATACAATGAGCAGTTCTTC.

The genes are TRBV7-3 and TRBJ2-6; possibly TRBD2 for D (7 bases). V lost 5 bases to trimming and J lost 0 bases, with 17 bases between them. CDR1 and CDR2 (germline): SGHTA, FQGTGA. The CDR3 has 18 residues. As DNA, the CDR3 is TGTGCCAGCAGCACCATCGGGGGGCGGCCCTCTGGGGCCAACGTCCTGACTTTC. It encodes CASSTIGGRPSGANVLTF.

This clonotype was counted between two and nine times. The chain links TRBV28 to TRBJ2-1; D possibly corresponds to TRBD1 (5 bases). In germline, CDR1 is MDHEN, CDR2 SYDVKM. The length of the CDR3 is 14 residues. V was trimmed by 2 bases and J by 8 bases, leaving 13 bases between them. CDR3 in DNA: TGTGCCAGCAGTTTAGTAGGGGTCTGGGATGAGCAGTTCTTC. It is translated as CASSLVGVWDEQFF.

The chain carries TRBV30 and TRBJ1-1; 9 positions match TRBD1. The CDR3 loop spans 14 amino acids. J lost 4 bases, V lost 2 bases, and 5 bases had no gene match. The germline gives CDR1 GTSNPN, CDR2 SVGIG (reference sequence). Here the CDR3 reads CAWSPDRGGTEAFF. The CDR3 DNA follows: TGTGCCTGGAGTCCAGACAGGGGGGGCACTGAAGCTTTCTTT.

This rearrangement joins TRBV24-1 to TRBJ2-5, with D possibly matching TRBD2 (6 bases). Deletions cut 4 bases from V and 4 bases from J, with 15 bases between. Per the germline V gene, CDR1 is KGHDR and CDR2 is SFDVKD. The CDR3 is 15 residues long. The CDR3 DNA follows: TGTGCCACCAGTGACCCTAGAATGGGGGGAGAGACCCAGTACTTC. Translated: CATSDPRMGGETQYF.

The chain recombines TRBV5-1 with TRBJ2-1; TRBD2 matches 9 bases. The CDR3 sequence is 14 residues long. Per germline, CDR1 SGHRS and CDR2 YFSETQ. Trimming cost V 2 bases and J 6 bases; bases outside gene matches: 3. CDR3 in DNA: TGCGCCAGCAGCTTCGGCGGGGGGGCCAATGAGCAGTTCTTC. This encodes CASSFGGGANEQFF.

This chain links TRBV12-5 with TRBJ2-5; 14 positions match TRBD2. Trimming removed 6 bases from V and 5 bases from J; junction bases left unmatched: 8. The CDR3 is made up of 16 amino acids. Germline loops: CDR1 LGHNT, CDR2 FRNRAP. The CDR3 protein is CASGPTSGRAGETQYF. In nucleotides, the CDR3 is TGTGCTAGTGGCCCGACTAGCGGGAGGGCCGGGGAGACCCAGTACTTC.

This chain links TRBV9 with TRBJ2-6; no reliable D call. This CDR3 contains 11 residues. V lost 0 bases and J lost 12, with 4 bases in between. Looked up from germline, CDR1 is SGDLS and CDR2 is YYNGEE. The CDR3 nucleotides are TGTGCCAGCAGCGTAGGGTCCGTCCTGACTTTC. Residues: CASSVGSVLTF.

The chain carries TRBV6-1 and TRBJ2-7; TRBD1 aligns across 8 bases. Germline CDR1 MNHNS, CDR2 SASEGT. The V and J ends lost 6 bases and 6 bases, in that order; junction bases with no gene match: 13. This CDR3 is 15 amino acids long. Written as DNA, the CDR3 is TGTGCCAGCAGACTTGTCCGGACAGGGAAGGGCGAGCAGTACTTC. Residues: CASRLVRTGKGEQYF.

The rearrangement uses TRBV12-3 or TRBV12-4 and TRBJ2-7; 7 positions match TRBD1. The CDR3 totals 16 residues. The V gene end was trimmed by 3 bases and the J gene end by 3 bases; junction bases not matched to a gene: 11. In nucleotides, the CDR3 is TGTGCCAGCAGTTTCAACGTGGGACAGAATATCTACGAGCAGTACTTC. This translates into CASSFNVGQNIYEQYF.

This clonotype was seen more than once but under ten times. V is TRBV11-2 and J is TRBJ2-3, with D unclear. Germline CDR1 SGHAT, CDR2 FQNNGV. The CDR3 sequence is 16 residues long. Trimming shortened V by 5 bases and J by 0 bases, and 15 bases separated the two germline ends. The CDR3 region is CASSPWRSGSTDTQYF. In nucleotides, the CDR3 is TGTGCCAGCAGCCCCTGGCGTTCTGGAAGCACAGATACGCAGTATTTT.